This paragraph reports one T cell receptor (beta chain). As every portion of the isolated RNA was reverse transcribed, the sequencing read expressed TCRB transcripts. Sequencing was performed with immunoSEQ multiplex PCR; in TCRdb, only in-frame clones are kept and a portion is missing. The data contain about 620,000 clones, about 16% of them seen just once; the ten biggest clones take up about 0.087%. The data belong to a study of beta chain features in type 1 diabetes. CDR1 and CDR2 from the germline V gene are KGHSH and LQKENI. V was shortened by 2 bases and J by 2 bases, with 7 bases between the two germline ends. CDR3 length equals 13 residues.

V gene TRBV18 combines with J gene TRBJ2-7; D is unresolved. The origin of this receptor is a man in his late teens or twenties in good health. Sequencing was done on a sample of naive CD4+ T cells from blood. This CDR3 reads CASSPTDTYEQYF. The DNA for the CDR3 is TGTGCCAGCTCACCAACGGATACCTACGAGCAGTACTTC. The whole variable domain, remainder taken from reference TRBV18 and TRBJ2-7, is NAGVMQNPRHLVRRRGQEARLRCSPMKGHSHVYWYRQLPEEGLKFMVYLQKENIIDESGMPKERFSAEFPKEGPSILRIQQVVRGDSAAYFCASSPTDTYEQYFGPGTRLTVT.